A selection of T cell receptor beta chains follows, all from one sample in a study of T cells in localized non-small cell lung cancer. Generated by immunoSEQ multiplex PCR, the TCRdb table keeps only in-frame clones and is missing some. This repertoire shows roughly 16,000 clones, around 83% found once; its top ten account for roughly 34%. The sample here was peripheral blood, taken before any cancer treatment. Receptors originate from a male donor at least 60 years old with stage III lung adenocarcinoma. Both conserved end residues are part of each CDR3. Each record gives: V gene, clone size, D gene, J gene, CDR3 protein, CDR3 DNA. A D gene is named only where the DNA matches it firmly. Clone size is shown for a subset of rows, as once, few, many or a class of expanded clone.

>TRBV2|-|-|TRBJ1-5
CASSDRRGGHSNQPQHF
TGTGCCAGCAGTGACAGACGCGGGGGGCATAGCAATCAGCCCCAGCATTTT
>TRBV5-1|-|TRBD2|TRBJ2-7
CASSRTGTTSYEQYF
TGCGCCAGCAGCCGGACTGGGACTACCTCCTACGAGCAGTACTTC
>TRBV28|-|-|TRBJ1-2
CASIANYGYTF
TGTGCCAGTATAGCTAACTATGGCTACACCTTC
>TRBV29-1|once|-|TRBJ2-5
CSVAEWQGRGETQYF
TGCAGCGTTGCAGAGTGGCAGGGGAGAGGGGAGACCCAGTACTTC
>TRBV4-1|-|-|TRBJ1-5
CASSQDGFSNQPQHF
TGCGCCAGCAGCCAAGATGGCTTTAGCAATCAGCCCCAGCATTTT
>TRBV29-1|once|TRBD1|TRBJ2-5
CSAKQGTYQETQYF
TGCAGCGCTAAACAGGGGACCTACCAAGAGACCCAGTACTTC
>TRBV5-4|-|-|TRBJ1-2
CASSFEHPSGYTF
TGTGCCAGCAGCTTCGAACATCCCTCGGGCTACACCTTC
>TRBV7-8|-|-|TRBJ1-1
CASSLVGGYMNTEAFF
TGTGCCAGCAGCTTAGTGGGGGGGTATATGAACACTGAAGCTTTCTTT
>TRBV7-9|-|-|TRBJ2-1
CASSAKTKGSSVNEQFF
TGTGCCAGCAGCGCCAAAACCAAAGGGTCCTCTGTTAATGAGCAGTTCTTC
>TRBV7-2|few|TRBD2|TRBJ2-7
CASTLGASGSVPYEQYF
TGTGCCAGCACCTTAGGGGCTAGCGGGTCGGTCCCTTACGAGCAGTACTTC
>TRBV5-1|-|-|TRBJ1-2
CASSSSYYGYTF
TGCGCCAGCAGCTCCTCCTACTATGGCTACACCTTC
>TRBV9|-|-|TRBJ2-3
CASSPDPASGGDTQYF
TGTGCCAGCAGCCCGGACCCAGCGTCCGGGGGAGATACGCAGTATTTT
>TRBV11-2|-|TRBD1|TRBJ2-7
CASSFIRTGGEQYF
TGTGCCAGCAGCTTCATCCGGACAGGGGGAGAGCAGTACTTC
>TRBV7-6|-|-|TRBJ2-2
CASRRGDRNTGELFF
TGTGCCAGCCGGCGCGGGGATAGAAACACCGGGGAGCTGTTTTTT
>TRBV5-1|-|-|TRBJ1-2
CASSKTEGRPELGYTF
TGCGCCAGCAGCAAGACTGAGGGACGGCCCGAGTTGGGCTACACCTTC
>TRBV5-6|few|-|TRBJ1-2
CASSLAGPGAYRYTF
TGTGCCAGCAGCTTGGCAGGTCCGGGTGCCTATCGCTACACCTTC
>TRBV7-6|few|-|TRBJ2-2
CASSPATGLRGGELFF
TGTGCCAGCAGCCCAGCTACAGGACTCAGGGGCGGGGAGCTGTTTTTT
>TRBV6-5|-|-|TRBJ2-5
CASSYLGGRGETQYF
TGTGCCAGCAGTTACCTTGGAGGGAGAGGGGAGACCCAGTACTTC
>TRBV27|-|-|TRBJ2-2
CASRVGGFGGELFF
TGTGCCAGCAGGGTTGGAGGTTTCGGCGGGGAGCTGTTTTTT
>TRBV6-6|-|-|TRBJ2-6
CASCKGSGANVLTF
TGTGCCAGCTGCAAGGGATCTGGGGCCAACGTCCTGACTTTC
>TRBV18|few|-|TRBJ1-2
CASSLGRLEGYTF
TGTGCCAGCTCACTCGGACGTCTCGAGGGCTACACCTTC
>TRBV30|-|-|TRBJ2-3
CAWSVSSTDTQYF
TGTGCCTGGAGTGTCTCCAGCACAGATACGCAGTATTTT
>TRBV7-2|few|-|TRBJ1-6
CASSLGGTESPLHF
TGTGCCAGCAGCTTAGGGGGGACCGAATCACCCCTCCACTTT
>TRBV6-5|-|-|TRBJ1-2
CASRRSIDGYTF
TGTGCCAGCAGAAGGAGTATCGATGGCTACACCTTC
>TRBV5-4|few|TRBD1|TRBJ2-7
CASSQDRGSYEQYF
TGTGCCAGCAGCCAGGACAGGGGTTCCTACGAGCAGTACTTC
>TRBV5-1|once|-|TRBJ2-3
CASSARGDTQYF
TGCGCCAGCAGCGCCAGGGGTGATACGCAGTATTTT
>TRBV29-1|-|-|TRBJ1-4
CSISGWDEKLFF
TGCAGCATTAGCGGGTGGGATGAAAAACTGTTTTTT
>TRBV5-5|-|TRBD1|TRBJ2-2
CASSLGTGGFTGELFF
TGTGCCAGCAGCCTCGGGACAGGGGGCTTCACCGGGGAGCTGTTTTTT
>TRBV19|-|-|TRBJ2-3
CASSISNSGTDTQYF
TGTGCCAGTAGTATCTCAAACTCTGGCACAGATACGCAGTATTTT
>TRBV7-2|-|TRBD2|TRBJ2-3
CASSSSGTSGDTQYF
TGTGCCAGCAGCTCGTCCGGGACTAGCGGAGATACGCAGTATTTT
>TRBV7-8|-|-|TRBJ2-1
CASSLAVFEQFF
TGTGCCAGCAGCTTAGCCGTGTTTGAGCAGTTCTTC
>TRBV27|-|-|TRBJ2-2
CASTRGAGELFF
TGTGCCAGTACCAGGGGAGCCGGGGAGCTGTTTTTT
>TRBV29-1|-|TRBD2|TRBJ2-3
CSHSGNTDTQYF
TGCAGCCACAGCGGGAACACAGATACGCAGTATTTT
>TRBV18|-|-|TRBJ1-1
CASSSVASYTEAFF
TGTGCCAGCTCTTCGGTGGCGTCGTACACTGAAGCTTTCTTT
>TRBV18|once|-|TRBJ1-4
CASSPRGTNEKLFF
TGTGCCAGCTCACCCAGGGGTACTAATGAAAAACTGTTTTTT
>TRBV21-1|-|-|TRBJ2-1
CASSRLATGEQFF
TGTGCCAGCAGCAGGCTAGCGACGGGTGAGCAGTTCTTC
>TRBV13|medium-sized|-|TRBJ1-6
CASSLAGAANSPLHF
TGTGCCAGCAGCTTAGCAGGGGCTGCTAATTCACCCCTCCACTTT
>TRBV29-1|once|-|TRBJ2-3
CSVERGGTDTQYF
TGCAGCGTTGAGAGGGGCGGCACAGATACGCAGTATTTT
>TRBV7-8|-|-|TRBJ2-7
CASSIDRLGYEQYF
TGTGCCAGCAGCATCGACAGGTTAGGCTACGAGCAGTACTTC
>TRBV18|-|-|TRBJ2-2
CASSPQGVELGELFF
TGTGCCAGCTCACCACAAGGGGTGGAGCTCGGGGAGCTGTTTTTT
>TRBV11-2|-|-|TRBJ2-1
CASSLDAMNEQFF
TGTGCCAGCAGCTTAGATGCGATGAATGAGCAGTTCTTC
>TRBV2|-|-|TRBJ1-6
CASSEWNSPLHF
TGTGCCAGCAGTGAATGGAATTCACCCCTCCACTTT
>TRBV16|-|-|TRBJ1-2
CASSQWQGNYGYTF
TGTGCCAGCAGCCAATGGCAGGGAAACTATGGCTACACCTTC